This is a list of T cell receptor beta chains from one sample in a study of early T cells in non-severe SARS-CoV-2 infection. TCRdb analysed the 5' RACE reads with MiXCR anew, one entry per CDR3 protein. The sample lists more than 35,000 distinct CDR3 sequences, less than 6.5% seen once, with roughly 29% in the top ten. Sequencing was done on a sample of whole blood. The source of these receptors is an adult who was a healthcare worker with PCR-confirmed SARS-CoV-2 infection or an uninfected control (not recorded which). Each CDR3 is given with its conserved first and last residue. Each record gives: J gene, clone size, D gene, CDR3 length, V gene, CDR3 protein, CDR3 DNA. A D gene is named only where the DNA matches it firmly. The size entry is marked missing in some rows and otherwise reads once, few, many or a size class.

TRBJ2-5 | many | - | 16 | TRBV4-2 | CASSPKTDQYQETQYF | TGTGCCAGCAGCCCGAAGACGGACCAGTACCAAGAGACCCAGTACTTC
TRBJ2-6 | many | - | 15 | TRBV10-3 | CAISESFYGANVLTF | TGTGCCATCAGTGAGAGCTTTTATGGGGCCAACGTCCTGACTTTC
TRBJ2-7 | - | TRBD1 | 15 | TRBV2 | CASSAPGQGAHEQYF | TGTGCCAGCAGTGCCCCCGGACAGGGGGCCCACGAGCAGTACTTC
TRBJ1-3 | many | - | 11 | TRBV28 | CASSLLNTIYF | TGTGCCAGCAGTTTATTAAACACCATATATTTT
TRBJ2-3 | many | - | 13 | TRBV24-1 | CATTGSFTDTQYF | TGTGCCACCACCGGGAGTTTTACAGATACGCAGTATTTT
TRBJ2-3 | few | TRBD1 | 15 | TRBV20-1 | CSARARDSSSDTQYF | TGCAGTGCTAGAGCCCGGGACAGTTCGTCGGATACGCAGTATTTT
TRBJ2-5 | many | TRBD2 | 17 | TRBV20-1 | CSARDPKREAHQETQYF | TGCAGTGCTAGAGATCCCAAGCGGGAGGCTCACCAGGAGACCCAGTACTTC
TRBJ2-1 | many | - | 15 | TRBV4-2 | CASSQDWRSNNEQFF | TGTGCCAGCAGCCAAGATTGGCGCTCCAACAATGAGCAGTTCTTC
TRBJ1-1 | many | - | 14 | TRBV5-1 | CASSLAAGRTEAFF | TGCGCCAGCAGCTTGGCCGCAGGGAGGACTGAAGCTTTCTTT
TRBJ1-5 | many | TRBD1 | 16 | TRBV7-9 | CASSSGQGVSNQPQHF | TGTGCCAGCAGCTCAGGACAGGGGGTAAGCAATCAGCCCCAGCATTTT
TRBJ2-1 | many | TRBD2 | 14 | TRBV6-4 | CASSETSGSNEQFF | TGTGCCAGCAGCGAGACTAGCGGGAGTAATGAGCAGTTCTTC
TRBJ1-5 | many | TRBD1 | 15 | TRBV4-3 | CASSQDTGGNQPQHF | TGCGCCAGCAGCCAAGATACAGGGGGCAATCAGCCCCAGCATTTT
TRBJ2-2 | many | - | 13 | TRBV12-3/TRBV12-4 | CASNLGGPGELFF | TGTGCCAGCAACCTAGGGGGGCCCGGGGAGCTGTTTTTT
TRBJ2-3 | - | - | 13 | TRBV9 | CASSVEAEDTQYF | TGTGCCAGCAGCGTAGAGGCGGAGGATACGCAGTATTTT
TRBJ2-4 | - | - | 14 | TRBV13 | CASSPPGEKNIQYF | TGTGCCAGCAGTCCCCCAGGGGAGAAAAACATTCAGTACTTC
TRBJ2-3 | few | TRBD2 | 13 | TRBV20-1 | CSARPSGVDTQYF | TGCAGTGCTAGACCAAGCGGGGTGGATACGCAGTATTTT
TRBJ1-1 | many | - | 12 | TRBV11-2 | CASSLGQSEAFF | TGTGCCAGCAGCTTAGGACAGTCCGAAGCTTTCTTT
TRBJ2-3 | many | - | 14 | TRBV9 | CASSVATHTDTQYF | TGTGCCAGCAGCGTAGCCACCCACACAGATACGCAGTATTTT
TRBJ2-3 | many | TRBD1 | 13 | TRBV6-5 | CASAEQGVDTQYF | TGTGCCAGCGCAGAACAGGGGGTGGATACGCAGTATTTT
TRBJ1-5 | many | - | 13 | TRBV7-2 | CASSLRKDQPQHF | TGTGCCAGCAGCTTACGGAAAGATCAGCCCCAGCATTTT
TRBJ2-7 | few | - | 17 | TRBV21-1 | CASSKAGLAGGMDEQYF | TGTGCCAGCAGCAAAGCGGGACTAGCGGGGGGGATGGACGAGCAGTACTTC
TRBJ2-3 | many | TRBD2 | 19 | TRBV12-5 | CASGLGTSGGDPSTDTQYF | TGTGCTAGTGGTTTGGGGACTAGCGGGGGTGACCCTAGCACAGATACGCAGTATTTT
TRBJ2-7 | - | TRBD2 | 17 | TRBV7-8 | CASSRPGLAGRRGEQYF | TGTGCCAGCAGCCGCCCGGGACTAGCGGGGCGCCGGGGGGAGCAGTACTTC
TRBJ1-1 | many | - | 13 | TRBV7-9 | CASSPQQNTEAFF | TGTGCCAGCAGCCCCCAGCAGAACACTGAAGCTTTCTTT
TRBJ1-1 | few | - | 11 | TRBV30 | CAWKTNTEAFF | TGTGCCTGGAAAACGAACACTGAAGCTTTCTTT
TRBJ2-3 | many | TRBD1 | 16 | TRBV5-4 | CASHPKDREGTDTQYF | TGTGCCAGCCACCCGAAGGACAGGGAAGGCACAGATACGCAGTATTTT
TRBJ2-5 | many | - | 13 | TRBV29-1 | CSVVIGGKETQYF | TGCAGCGTTGTAATCGGAGGAAAAGAGACCCAGTACTTC
TRBJ2-3 | - | - | 14 | TRBV7-9 | CASSFGGRTDTQYF | TGTGCCAGCAGCTTCGGGGGCCGCACAGATACGCAGTATTTT
TRBJ2-1 | many | TRBD2 | 16 | TRBV7-9 | CASSLGRTSGSGEQFF | TGTGCCAGCAGCTTAGGCCGGACTAGCGGGAGCGGGGAGCAGTTCTTC
TRBJ1-1 | many | - | 14 | TRBV20-1 | CSARRGDTNTEAFF | TGCAGTGCCCGAAGGGGGGACACGAACACTGAAGCTTTCTTT
TRBJ1-3 | many | - | 14 | TRBV9 | CASAVGMGGNTIYF | TGTGCCAGTGCCGTGGGGATGGGTGGAAACACCATATATTTT
TRBJ2-2 | many | - | 15 | TRBV29-1 | CSVGFPSPYTGELFF | TGCAGCGTTGGATTTCCTAGTCCTTACACCGGGGAGCTGTTTTTT
TRBJ2-1 | many | TRBD2 | 17 | TRBV30 | CAWRRLAGGSSYNEQFF | TGTGCCTGGAGAAGACTAGCGGGAGGAAGCTCCTACAATGAGCAGTTCTTC
TRBJ2-2 | - | - | 16 | TRBV2 | CASSGLGGANTGELFF | TGTGCCAGCAGTGGGTTGGGGGGTGCGAACACCGGGGAGCTGTTTTTT
TRBJ2-1 | many | TRBD2 | 14 | TRBV7-9 | CASRPQGGPNEQFF | TGTGCCAGCCGACCGCAGGGAGGGCCCAATGAGCAGTTCTTC
TRBJ1-2 | few | - | 14 | TRBV12-3/TRBV12-4 | CASSLRGVNYGYTF | TGTGCCAGCAGTTTGAGAGGGGTTAACTATGGCTACACCTTC
TRBJ2-5 | - | - | 15 | TRBV4-3 | CASSQGTGGQETQYF | TGCGCCAGCAGCCAAGGTACTGGAGGCCAAGAGACCCAGTACTTC
TRBJ1-1 | few | TRBD1 | 16 | TRBV11-3 | CASSPGGTGWNTEAFF | TGTGCCAGCAGCCCAGGAGGGACAGGGTGGAACACTGAAGCTTTCTTT
TRBJ1-1 | many | TRBD1 | 13 | TRBV15 | CATSRDRTGAAFF | TGTGCCACCAGCAGAGATAGGACAGGGGCAGCTTTCTTT
TRBJ2-1 | many | - | 12 | TRBV7-2 | CASSNPLNEQFF | TGTGCCAGCAGCAACCCCCTCAATGAGCAGTTCTTC
TRBJ2-2 | many | TRBD1 | 17 | TRBV28 | CASSLGGRGPNTGELFF | TGTGCCAGCAGTCTCGGTGGCAGGGGGCCGAACACCGGGGAGCTGTTTTTT
TRBJ2-1 | many | - | 16 | TRBV24-1 | CATSSSGTRGINEQFF | TGTGCCACCAGCTCCTCCGGGACCAGAGGGATCAATGAGCAGTTCTTC
TRBJ1-2 | many | - | 13 | TRBV6-1 | CASSELAGNGYTF | TGTGCCAGCAGTGAACTGGCAGGGAATGGCTACACCTTC
TRBJ2-3 | many | - | 14 | TRBV27 | CASSFDYRTDTQYF | TGTGCCAGCAGTTTTGACTATAGAACAGATACGCAGTATTTT
TRBJ2-7 | many | - | 12 | TRBV28 | CASSARRGEQYF | TGTGCCAGCAGTGCCAGAAGGGGCGAGCAGTACTTC
TRBJ2-7 | many | - | 13 | TRBV27 | CASSLGRVYEQYF | TGTGCCAGCAGTTTAGGCAGGGTCTACGAGCAGTACTTC
TRBJ2-7 | few | TRBD1 | 12 | TRBV7-2 | CASSSIDRGGYF | TGTGCCAGCAGCTCCATTGACAGGGGGGGTTACTTC
TRBJ1-6 | many | TRBD1 | 15 | TRBV5-4 | CASSLSRQGASPLHF | TGTGCCAGCAGCTTGTCACGGCAGGGGGCATCACCCCTCCACTTT
TRBJ2-6 | many | - | 15 | TRBV28 | CASRGGSSGANVLTF | TGTGCCAGCAGAGGAGGGAGCTCTGGGGCCAACGTCCTGACTTTC
TRBJ1-3 | many | - | 14 | TRBV12-3/TRBV12-4 | CASRLRQTGNTIYF | TGTGCCAGCAGACTCCGACAGACTGGAAACACCATATATTTT
TRBJ1-1 | many | - | 13 | TRBV12-3/TRBV12-4 | CASSRVGRTEAFF | TGTGCCAGCAGCAGGGTTGGGAGGACTGAAGCTTTCTTT
TRBJ2-3 | many | TRBD1 | 15 | TRBV20-1 | CSARRTGETTDTQYF | TGCAGTGCTAGGAGAACAGGGGAGACCACAGATACGCAGTATTTT
TRBJ2-7 | many | TRBD2 | 16 | TRBV6-2/TRBV6-3 | CASSYLPGLAGYEQYF | TGTGCCAGCAGTTACTTACCGGGACTAGCGGGCTACGAGCAGTACTTC
TRBJ1-1 | many | - | 13 | TRBV20-1 | CSALEGMNTEAFF | TGCAGTGCCCTCGAGGGCATGAACACTGAAGCTTTCTTT
TRBJ2-7 | few | - | 12 | TRBV2 | CASGTPTYEQYF | TGTGCCAGTGGGACACCGACCTACGAGCAGTACTTC
TRBJ2-7 | - | - | 15 | TRBV18 | CASSNNQGHSYEQYF | TGTGCCAGCTCAAATAATCAGGGGCACTCCTACGAGCAGTACTTC
TRBJ2-1 | few | TRBD2 | 14 | TRBV20-1 | CSAREGTSVNEQFF | TGCAGTGCTAGAGAAGGGACTAGCGTTAATGAGCAGTTCTTC
TRBJ2-3 | many | TRBD2 | 16 | TRBV19 | CASSFTSGRAADTQYF | TGTGCCAGTAGTTTTACTAGCGGGAGGGCGGCAGATACGCAGTATTTT
TRBJ2-7 | - | TRBD1 | 14 | TRBV7-8 | CASSLRGQIYEQYF | TGTGCCAGCAGCTTAAGGGGGCAGATCTACGAGCAGTACTTC